Shown below are 15 T cell receptor beta chains from a single sample sequenced in a study of blood T cell repertoires in COVID-19. The repertoire was sequenced with immunoSEQ multiplex PCR; TCRdb's copy has only in-frame clones and lacks some. The table lists roughly 180,000 clones, approximately 85% of them singletons. Material for sequencing was peripheral blood. These receptors originate from a woman aged 55-70 years with COVID-19, enrolled during active disease.

The chain combines TRBV9 with TRBJ2-2; 14 bases line up with TRBD2. This CDR3 region has 16 residues. Germline assignment: CDR1 SGDLS and CDR2 YYNGEE. V shed 0 bases and J 7 bases; nucleotides not matched to a gene: 2. This CDR3 is CASSVGLAGGIGELFF. CDR3 DNA: TGTGCCAGCAGCGTAGGACTAGCGGGAGGGATCGGGGAGCTGTTTTTT.

The V call is TRBV2, the J call TRBJ2-2; 9 nucleotides line up with TRBD1. There are 15 residues in the CDR3. Unmatched junction bases numbered 6, after V lost 6 bases and J lost 4 bases. Germline CDR1 SNHLY, CDR2 FYNNEI. For the CDR3, the DNA is TGTGCCAGCAGGGGGACAGGGACTGCCACCGGGGAGCTGTTTTTT. Protein: CASRGTGTATGELFF.

The rearrangement links TRBV2 to TRBJ2-1; D is possibly TRBD2 (5 bases). From germline, CDR1 is SNHLY and CDR2 FYNNEI. The CDR3 covers 15 residues. Trimming stripped 6 bases from V and 6 bases from J, with 18 bases between. In nucleotides, the CDR3 is TGTGCCAGCAGGGATCACGGGGTGAAAGGCAATGAGCAGTTCTTC. It encodes CASRDHGVKGNEQFF.

This sequence joins TRBV27 and TRBJ2-3; TRBD2 matches 12 bases. V lost 11 bases, J lost 3 bases, and 3 bases stayed unmatched. The CDR3 sequence is 13 residues long. The germline V gene encodes CDR1 MNHEY and CDR2 SMNVEV (reference sequence). This chain's CDR3 is CASLAGGTDTQYF. The DNA of the CDR3 is TGTGCCTCTCTAGCGGGGGGGACAGATACGCAGTATTTT.

The CDR3 protein is CASSFTGTGREETQYF. As DNA, the CDR3 is TGCGCCAGCAGCTTTACCGGGACAGGGCGGGAAGAGACCCAGTACTTC. The chain recombines TRBV5-1 with TRBJ2-5; 9 nucleotides match TRBD1. V shed 2 bases, J shed 3 bases, and the junction held 8 bases outside the gene matches. The germline gives CDR1 SGHRS, CDR2 YFSETQ. This CDR3 comprises 16 residues.

The genes are TRBV29-1 and TRBJ1-2, with 8 bases aligning to TRBD1. The CDR3 is 13 amino acids. Germline CDR1 and CDR2: SQVTM and ANQGSEA. V was clipped by 7 bases and J by 0 bases; unmatched bases: 4. CDR3 DNA sequence: TGCAGCGCCTTGGGACAGGCTAACTATGGCTACACCTTC. Translating gives CSALGQANYGYTF.

The chain combines TRBV6-1 with TRBJ2-7; 13 bases map to TRBD2. V shed 3 bases and J 2 bases; nucleotides not matched to a gene: 1. The germline V gene has CDR1 MNHNS and CDR2 SASEGT. This CDR3 region has 15 residues. In DNA, the CDR3 is TGTGCCAGCAGTGAGGGGACTAGCGGGGCCTACGAGCAGTACTTC. Translated, it gives CASSEGTSGAYEQYF.

There are many counts of this clone. J is TRBJ2-1 and V is TRBV5-4; D is unresolved. Trimming left V 3 bases short and J 4 bases short, with 8 bases between. Germline V lookup: CDR1 SGHNT, CDR2 YYREEE (reference sequence). The CDR3 loop spans 13 amino acids. The chain's CDR3 is CASSSFSYNEQFF. Written as DNA, the CDR3 is TGTGCCAGCAGCTCGTTCTCTTACAATGAGCAGTTCTTC.

The chain links TRBV28 to TRBJ1-1, with D possibly matching TRBD1 (6 bases). Trimming took 5 bases from V and 7 from J, leaving 17 bases between them. Germline loops: CDR1 MDHEN, CDR2 SYDVKM. This CDR3 has 14 amino acids. The CDR3 is CASSTPGHSVEAFF. DNA of the CDR3: TGTGCCAGCAGTACCCCGGGACACTCGGTTGAAGCTTTCTTT.

J is TRBJ2-2 and V is TRBV19; 9 bases fit TRBD2. This CDR3 has 16 residues. The germline V gene has CDR1 LNHDA and CDR2 SQIVND (reference sequence). J lost 5 bases, V lost 5 bases, and 9 bases had no gene match. The chain's CDR3 is CASSPRTSEKTGELFF. The CDR3, as DNA: TGTGCCAGTAGTCCGCGGACTAGCGAAAAAACCGGGGAGCTGTTTTTT.

This rearrangement joins TRBV18 to TRBJ1-5; unclear D gene. Germline assignment: CDR1 KGHSH and CDR2 LQKENI. This CDR3 is 12 amino acids long. With 4 bases removed from V and 4 bases from J, the gap between germline ends came to 5 bases. For the CDR3, the DNA is TGTGCCAGCTCACGAGCGAATCAGCCCCAGCATTTT. It is translated as CASSRANQPQHF.

The rearrangement links TRBV7-2 to TRBJ1-6; D may be TRBD1 (6 bases). The germline V and J ends were trimmed by 5 bases and 10 bases, with 18 bases remaining between them. Germline V lookup: CDR1 SGHTA, CDR2 FQGNSA. This CDR3 is 15 amino acids long. The CDR3 is CASSPKTGSGSPLHF. In DNA form, the CDR3 reads TGTGCCAGCAGCCCTAAAACAGGGTCTGGATCACCCCTCCACTTT.

The chain couples TRBV20-1 to TRBJ2-1, with D hard to call. From germline, CDR1 is DFQATT and CDR2 SNEGSKA (reference sequence). This CDR3 is 11 amino acids long. Trimming shortened V by 5 bases and J by 2 bases, and 4 bases separated the two germline ends. The DNA of the CDR3 is TGCAGTGCTGTAACCTACAATGAGCAGTTCTTC. This codes for CSAVTYNEQFF.

This clone showed up just once. The chain joins TRBV7-2 to TRBJ2-3; D might be TRBD2 (5 bases). V was pared by 1 base and J by 5 bases, with 13 bases between. Germline assignment: CDR1 SGHTA and CDR2 FQGNSA. The length of the CDR3 is 15 residues. CDR3 sequence (DNA): TGTGCCAGCAGCTTAGGGCTCGGGGATATAGATACGCAGTATTTT. This encodes CASSLGLGDIDTQYF. Filled out from reference TRBV7-2 and TRBJ2-3, the complete variable domain reads GAGVSQSPSNKVTEKGKDVELRCDPISGHTALYWYRQSLGQGLEFLIYFQGNSAPDKSGLPSDRFSAERTGGSVSTLTIQRTQQEDSAVYLCASSLGLGDIDTQYFGPGTRLTVL.

V and J are TRBV3-1 (or the pseudogene TRBV3-2) and TRBJ2-3; TRBD2 might be the D (6 bases). The CDR3 length is 13 residues. Germline CDR1 and CDR2: LGHDT and YNNKEL (reference sequence). The V end was cut by 8 bases, the J end by 6 bases, with 15 bases between. The DNA of the CDR3 is TGTGCCAGCGGCTACCGGGGGAAGGATACGCAGTATTTT. It yields the protein CASGYRGKDTQYF.